This TCR beta chain was observed in a study of cytomegalovirus exposure and HLA in healthy donors. Study-wide context: The 500 to 750 first-cohort repertoires and the 95 to 150 validation repertoires shared the same platform, a later analysis reported. Study-wide points: Diagnosis of cytomegalovirus status made by the classifier reportedly showed high specificity and sensitivity.

Profiling relied on immunoSEQ multiplex PCR, and the TCRdb table lists in-frame clones only, not all of them. The sample has about 63,000 clones, roughly nine tenths seen once. Notes on this clone: What it binds is not known.

V lost 3 bases to trimming and J lost 10 bases; unmatched junction nucleotides: 10. This CDR3 has 16 residues. From germline, CDR1 is ENHRY and CDR2 SYGVKD. The receptor was derived from a woman in her late teens or twenties in good health and CMV-seronegative. V usage is TRBV10-3 and J usage is TRBJ2-1; 12 bases map to TRBD2. Input material: PBMCs. In nucleotides, the CDR3 is TGTGCCATCAGTGATCAACTAGCGGGGGGCTCCGAAGAGCAGTTCTTC. Translation gives CAISDQLAGGSEEQFF.